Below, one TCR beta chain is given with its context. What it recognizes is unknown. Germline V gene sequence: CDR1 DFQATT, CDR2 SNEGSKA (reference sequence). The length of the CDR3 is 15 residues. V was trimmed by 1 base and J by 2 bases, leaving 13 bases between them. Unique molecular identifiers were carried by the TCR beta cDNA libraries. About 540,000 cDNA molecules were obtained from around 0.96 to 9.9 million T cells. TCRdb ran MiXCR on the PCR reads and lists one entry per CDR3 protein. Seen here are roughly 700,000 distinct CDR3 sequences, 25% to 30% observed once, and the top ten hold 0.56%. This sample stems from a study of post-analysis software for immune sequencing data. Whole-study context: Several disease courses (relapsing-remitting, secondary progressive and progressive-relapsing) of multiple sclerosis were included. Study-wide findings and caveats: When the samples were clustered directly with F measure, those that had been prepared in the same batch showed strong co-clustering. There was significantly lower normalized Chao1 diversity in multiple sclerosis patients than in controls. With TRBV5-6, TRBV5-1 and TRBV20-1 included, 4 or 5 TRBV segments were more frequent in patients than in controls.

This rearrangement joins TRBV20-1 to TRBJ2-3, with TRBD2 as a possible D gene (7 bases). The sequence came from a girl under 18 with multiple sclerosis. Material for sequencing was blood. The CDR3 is CSARGPRGATDTQYF. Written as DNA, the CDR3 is TGCAGTGCTAGAGGGCCTCGGGGGGCCACAGATACGCAGTATTTT.